The 8 T cell receptor beta chains below come from one sample, sequenced in a study of shared clonotypes between healthy human individuals (dated by TCRdb to 2020 to 2021). Library construction relied on the immunoSEQ multiplex PCR assay. TCRdb retrieved this table from immuneACCESS and kept in-frame rearrangements only. Not all clones are present; in checked studies, unresolved V genes account for under half, and no reason is known for the remainder. For this sample there are some 2,000,000 clones; roughly 95% appear just once. The ten largest clones take up about 1.1% of the sample. CD8 naive samples were CD45RO-negative cells positively selected for CCR7, giving a CD45RA+CCR7+ population that excluded TemRA cells. The material sequenced was naive CD8+ T cells sorted from blood. The cell subset or site label on this specimen signifies: CD45RA+CCR7+. The receptors come from a man between 18 and 35 years old in good health.

This chain uses TRBV7-9 with TRBJ1-3; 8 bases map to TRBD1. The V gene end was trimmed by 4 bases and the J gene end by 2 bases; junction bases not matched to a gene: 4. CDR1 is SEHNR and CDR2 is FQNEAQ in the germline V gene (reference sequence). This CDR3 is 15 amino acids long. Here the CDR3 DNA reads TGTGCCAGCAGCTCTGACAGGGGCACTGGAAACACCATATATTTT. Translation: CASSSDRGTGNTIYF.

With regard to this clone: The identical CDR3 is also encoded by other nucleotide sequences in the sample. V and J are TRBV10-3 and TRBJ2-7; a weak D match, TRBD2 (7 bases). The CDR3 is made up of 12 amino acids. Trimming left V 2 bases short and J 6 bases short, with 8 bases between. In germline, CDR1 is ENHRY, CDR2 SYGVKD. This chain's CDR3 is CAISEGGAEQYF. Here the CDR3 DNA reads TGTGCCATCAGTGAGGGGGGGGCCGAGCAGTACTTC.

The gene calls are TRBV7-9 and TRBJ2-2; D assignment may be TRBD1 or TRBD2 (5 bases each). The CDR3 consists of 12 residues. The V end lost 8 bases, the J end lost 2 bases, and 6 bases lay between the germline ends. The germline V gene encodes CDR1 SEHNR and CDR2 FQNEAQ (reference sequence). CDR3 nucleotide sequence: TGTGCCAGCGGGGGAAACACCGGGGAGCTGTTTTTT. Encoded protein: CASGGNTGELFF.

This chain uses TRBV6-1 with TRBJ1-5, with D possibly TRBD1 on 5 matching bases. In germline, CDR1 is MNHNS, CDR2 SASEGT. Trimming removed 7 bases from V and 0 bases from J, with 7 bases in between. The CDR3 has 13 residues. The CDR3, as DNA: TGTGCCAGCATGACAGATAGCAATCAGCCCCAGCATTTT. It translates to CASMTDSNQPQHF.

This chain connects TRBV6-5 to TRBJ1-1; no reliable D call. This CDR3 is 14 amino acids long. Germline loops: CDR1 MNHEY, CDR2 SVGAGI. With 2 bases removed from V and 3 bases from J, the gap between germline ends came to 10 bases. DNA for the CDR3: TGTGCCAGCAGTTACCTGCCGCGGGACACTGAAGCTTTCTTT. It encodes CASSYLPRDTEAFF.

The chain joins TRBV4-1 to TRBJ2-3; possibly TRBD1 or TRBD2 for D (6 bases each). This CDR3 contains 16 residues. Germline CDR1 MGHRA, CDR2 YSYEKL. Trimming took off 0 bases at V and 4 bases at J, with 14 bases between the two ends. The CDR3 loop is CASSQESPGEADTQYF. CDR3 nucleotide sequence: TGCGCCAGCAGCCAAGAAAGTCCAGGGGAGGCAGATACGCAGTATTTT.

This sequence joins TRBV7-8 and TRBJ1-5; no reliable D call. Germline V gene sequence: CDR1 SGHVS, CDR2 FQNEAQ. The CDR3 has 15 amino acids. Trimming left V 1 base short and J 1 base short, with 8 bases between. CDR3 loop: CASSLEFLSNQPQHF. CDR3 in DNA: TGTGCCAGCAGCTTAGAGTTTTTGAGCAATCAGCCCCAGCATTTT.

The chain carries TRBV6-5 and TRBJ2-2; D is unresolved. The V end lost 5 bases, the J end lost 5 bases, and 3 bases lay between the germline ends. Germline values: CDR1 MNHEY, CDR2 SVGAGI. The CDR3 loop spans 11 amino acids. The CDR3 sequence: CASSPTGELFF. CDR3 nucleotide sequence: TGTGCCAGCAGTCCGACCGGGGAGCTGTTTTTT.